Each of the 6 T cell receptor beta chains below was sequenced from the same sample in a study of T cells after yellow fever vaccination. TCRdb re-called the 5' RACE reads through MiXCR, storing one row per CDR3 protein. The table records roughly 500,000 distinct CDR3 sequences, about a fifth of them present only once. The sample in question was PBMCs, obtained 15 days after the yellow fever booster vaccination. The source of these receptors is a man aged 30 to 39 who received the YFV17D yellow fever vaccine.

V usage is TRBV7-2 and J usage is TRBJ1-6; D perhaps matches TRBD1 (5 bases). Trimming shortened V by 5 bases and J by 6 bases, and 11 bases separated the two germline ends. The CDR3 spans 14 residues. Looked up from germline, CDR1 is SGHTA and CDR2 is FQGNSA. This CDR3 is CASSPGLINSPLHF. The CDR3, as DNA: TGTGCCAGCAGCCCGGGACTGATTAATTCACCCCTCCACTTT.

This clonotype was detected only a few times. The CDR3 sequence is CSAREAAGAAFF. CDR3 sequence (DNA): TGCAGTGCTAGAGAGGCGGCAGGCGCTGCTTTCTTT. The chain couples TRBV20-1 to TRBJ1-1; D not resolved. Trimming cost V 0 bases and J 11 bases, with 13 bases left between them. This CDR3 is built from 12 residues. From germline, CDR1 is DFQATT and CDR2 SNEGSKA (reference sequence).

This clonotype appeared a few times. This chain links TRBV7-6 with TRBJ2-5; D gene unclear. In germline, CDR1 is SGHVS, CDR2 FNYEAQ. This CDR3 spans 12 amino acids. Trimming took 7 bases from V and 2 from J, leaving 8 bases between them. Here the CDR3 reads CASTGSQETQYF. CDR3 sequence (DNA): TGTGCCAGCACTGGCAGTCAAGAGACCCAGTACTTC.

The chain joins TRBV12-3 or TRBV12-4 to TRBJ1-2, with D unclear. Trimming took off 7 bases at V and 4 bases at J, with 13 bases between the two ends. The CDR3 length is 13 residues. The CDR3 region is CASTFEGPYGYTF. For the CDR3, the DNA is TGTGCCAGCACCTTCGAAGGCCCCTATGGCTACACCTTC.

The chain carries TRBV5-1 and TRBJ2-2; tentatively, D is TRBD1 (6 bases). With 3 bases removed from V and 2 bases from J, the gap between germline ends came to 8 bases. This CDR3 has 14 amino acids. Looked up from germline, CDR1 is SGHRS and CDR2 is YFSETQ. The CDR3 loop reads CASSWTVNTGELFF. The CDR3 DNA is TGCGCCAGCAGCTGGACAGTAAACACCGGGGAGCTGTTTTTT.

The table lists this clonotype with a count of one. A much larger clone differs from this one at a single base, so this may be a read error. This chain links TRBV28 with TRBJ2-7, with D possibly matching TRBD1 (5 bases). CDR1 and CDR2 from the germline V gene are MDHEN and SYDVKM. Trimming pared 6 bases from V and 3 bases from J, leaving 9 bases between. The CDR3 consists of 12 residues. The CDR3 nucleotides are TGTGCCAGCAGAGAAACAGGCTACGAGCAGTACTTC. It translates to CASRETGYEQYF.